These 17 T cell receptor beta chains came from one sample sequenced in a study of CD8 T cells in Susac syndrome. Random hexamers served to reverse transcribe roughly 0.45 to 1 ug RNA. MiXCR was run by TCRdb on the immunoSEQ multiplex PCR reads, yielding one entry per CDR3 protein. This table has 140,000 or so distinct CDR3 sequences, around 95% appearing once. The sample was CD4+ T cells from PBMCs. These receptors were collected from a human donor with multiple sclerosis.

CDR3 in DNA: TGTGCCAGCAGGACCGCTAGCGGGAGCTACGAGCAGTACTTC. Residues: CASRTASGSYEQYF. The rearrangement joins TRBV11-2 to TRBJ2-7; 10 bases fit TRBD2. Germline V CDR1 and CDR2: SGHAT, FQNNGV. The CDR3 extends over 14 amino acids. J lost 3 bases, V lost 6 bases, and 5 bases had no gene match.

V usage is TRBV20-1 and J usage is TRBJ2-2; D perhaps matches TRBD1 (7 bases). Looked up from germline, CDR1 is DFQATT and CDR2 is SNEGSKA (reference sequence). This CDR3 has 15 residues. The ends were cut back, 3 bases at V and 0 bases at J, with 11 bases in the middle. This chain's CDR3 is CSASGGGPNTGELFF. CDR3 in DNA: TGCAGTGCTAGTGGAGGGGGCCCGAACACCGGGGAGCTGTTTTTT.

CDR3 loop: CASSLDPRAYEQYF. In DNA form, the CDR3 reads TGTGCCAGCAGCTTAGACCCCAGGGCCTACGAGCAGTACTTC. V gene TRBV7-9 combines with J gene TRBJ2-7; tentative D call: TRBD1 (5 bases). CDR1 SEHNR and CDR2 FQNEAQ come from the germline V gene (reference sequence). This CDR3 has 14 amino acids. V lost 1 base and J 2 bases, leaving 9 bases between the germline ends.

The chain employs TRBV30 and TRBJ1-1; no clear D gene. CDR1 and CDR2 (germline): GTSNPN, SVGIG (reference sequence). The CDR3 has 10 residues. V shed 7 bases and J shed 7 bases, with 10 bases lying between them. CDR3 sequence reads: CALTQIEAFF. CDR3 nucleotides: TGTGCCTTGACCCAGATTGAAGCTTTCTTT.

V is TRBV9 and J is TRBJ2-3, with 7 bases that match TRBD1. Germline V gene data show CDR1 as SGDLS and CDR2 as YYNGEE. V lost 0 bases and J lost 1; bases outside the gene matches: 5. This CDR3 has 16 amino acids. The CDR3 is CASSVGSTGRTDTQYF. The CDR3 nucleotides read TGTGCCAGCAGCGTAGGGTCGACAGGGCGCACAGATACGCAGTATTTT.

V gene TRBV9 combines with J gene TRBJ1-1, with 7 bases aligning to TRBD1. This CDR3 is 14 amino acids long. Germline CDR1 is SGDLS and CDR2 is YYNGEE. With V trimmed by 2 bases and J by 1 base, 2 bases remained unmatched. The CDR3 DNA reads as TGTGCCAGCAGCGTGGGACAGCCGAACACTGAAGCTTTCTTT. As protein: CASSVGQPNTEAFF.

This chain joins TRBV29-1 and TRBJ2-2; 9 bases match TRBD2. Germline CDR1 reads SQVTM; CDR2 reads ANQGSEA. J was trimmed by 4 bases and V by 4 bases; bases with no gene match: 1. This CDR3 comprises 13 residues. In DNA form, the CDR3 reads TGCAGCGTTGTAGCGGGAGCCACCGGGGAGCTGTTTTTT. It codes for CSVVAGATGELFF.

The table lists this clonotype with a count of one. This CDR3 reads CATGDNEQFF. CDR3 in DNA: TGTGCTACGGGGGACAATGAGCAGTTCTTC. The V and J genes are TRBV30 and TRBJ2-1; D is possibly TRBD2 (6 bases). Germline values: CDR1 GTSNPN, CDR2 SVGIG (reference sequence). The CDR3 contains 10 residues.

The J gene is TRBJ2-5, the V gene TRBV3-1; the D is unclear. CDR3 length: 15 amino acids. Germline V gene data show CDR1 as LGHDT and CDR2 as YNNKEL (reference sequence). The V end was cut by 0 bases, the J end by 7 bases, with 15 bases between. The CDR3 bases are TGTGCCAGCAGCCAAGAAAGGGCTACTATATCGACCCAGTACTTC. Translating it yields CASSQERATISTQYF.

This chain links TRBV7-9 with TRBJ2-1; D call uncertain. V was pared by 0 bases and J by 6 bases, with 3 bases between. The CDR3 extends over 12 amino acids. Germline-derived CDR1 and CDR2 are SEHNR and FQNEAQ (reference sequence). Here the CDR3 reads CASSLAVNEQFF. The CDR3 coding sequence is TGTGCCAGCAGCTTAGCAGTCAATGAGCAGTTCTTC. The entire variable domain, with the rest obtained from reference TRBV7-9 and TRBJ2-1, is as follows: DTGVSQNPRHKITKRGQNVTFRCDPISEHNRLYWYRQTLGQGPEFLTYFQNEAQLEKSRLLSDRFSAERPKGSFSTLEIQRTEQGDSAMYLCASSLAVNEQFFGPGTRLTVL.

V and J are TRBV6-2 or TRBV6-3 and TRBJ2-4, with D perhaps given as TRBD1 or TRBD2 (6 bases each). The CDR3 has 12 residues. CDR1 is MNHEY and CDR2 is SVGEGT in the germline V gene. Trimming cost V 5 bases and J 7 bases, with 9 bases left between them. CDR3 region: CASSGGGNIQYF. The CDR3, as DNA: TGTGCCAGCAGTGGAGGGGGGAACATTCAGTACTTC.

The genes are TRBV5-1 and TRBJ2-5; D perhaps matches TRBD1 (6 bases). V lost 3 bases to trimming and J lost 2 bases, with 17 bases between them. CDR3 length: 16 residues. CDR1 is SGHRS, CDR2 YFSETQ, per germline. In DNA form, the CDR3 reads TGCGCCAGCAGCTCCTACCAAGCCGGGACACAAGAGACCCAGTACTTC. Translating it yields CASSSYQAGTQETQYF.

J is TRBJ2-1 and V is TRBV29-1; 8 bases match TRBD1. With 4 bases clipped from V and 6 bases from J, the junction kept 5 bases outside the gene matches. The CDR3 has 13 amino acids. In germline, CDR1 is SQVTM, CDR2 ANQGSEA. The CDR3 here is CSVAQTGVNEQFF. The CDR3 region has the DNA TGCAGCGTTGCACAGACAGGGGTCAATGAGCAGTTCTTC.

The V and J genes are TRBV28 and TRBJ2-7; D remains ambiguous. Trimming stripped 6 bases from V and 6 bases from J, with 18 bases between. Germline V gives CDR1 MDHEN, CDR2 SYDVKM. The CDR3 runs to 14 residues. In DNA, the CDR3 is TGTGCCAGCAGCCTAGGACCTACCACCGGCGAGCAGTACTTC. This translates into CASSLGPTTGEQYF.

This chain uses TRBV20-1 with TRBJ1-4, with a weak D call TRBD1 (6 bases). CDR3 size: 14 residues. CDR1 DFQATT and CDR2 SNEGSKA come from the germline V gene (reference sequence). V lost 1 base and J lost 8, with 14 bases in between. The CDR3 reads CSARGGGRGEKLFF. In DNA, the CDR3 is TGCAGTGCTAGAGGAGGGGGGCGCGGGGAAAAACTGTTTTTT.

The CDR3 DNA reads TGTGCCAGCAGCCAGACACAAAACTATGGCTACACCTTC. Protein sequence: CASSQTQNYGYTF. The rearrangement joins TRBV14 to TRBJ1-2, with D unresolved. Trimming cost V 3 bases and J 2 bases, with 7 bases left between them. The CDR3 sequence is 13 residues long. From germline, CDR1 is SGHDN and CDR2 FVKESK.

V gene TRBV27 combines with J gene TRBJ2-1; 9 bases are shared with TRBD2. Trimming took 8 bases from V and 4 from J; bases not matched to a gene: 6. The CDR3 consists of 14 residues. Germline V gene sequence: CDR1 MNHEY, CDR2 SMNVEV (reference sequence). This CDR3 is CASGLAGPYNEQFF. CDR3 coding DNA: TGTGCCAGCGGTCTAGCGGGGCCATACAATGAGCAGTTCTTC.